The source of this T cell receptor (beta chain) is a study of cytomegalovirus exposure and HLA in healthy donors. Study context: Early released data comprised tens of millions of unique TCRs from HLA-typed donors.

V lost 5 bases and J lost 5; bases outside the gene matches: 8. The germline V gene has CDR1 MDHEN and CDR2 SYDVKM. The CDR3 has 15 residues. About this clone: What it binds is not known.

General observations from the study: Generally TCR sequences proved uncommon, though certain public TCRs appeared in numerous donors. Excluded: some indistinguishable V segments such as TRBV6-2 and TRBV6-3.

Primers for the PCR totalled 60 Vbeta and 13 Jbeta. As handled by the study authors: In a later analysis, 79 million or so unique TCR beta chains included roughly 11 million shared by two or more donors. Profiling relied on immunoSEQ multiplex PCR, and the TCRdb table lists in-frame clones only, not all of them. That table gives V, J and clone size, and the DNA gave D and trimming. The sample contains roughly 200,000 clones, approximately 77% of which appear only once. Input material: PBMCs. The sequence was collected from a man aged 40-49 years in good health and CMV-seropositive. The chain carries TRBV28 and TRBJ2-5; TRBD2 matches 10 bases. CDR3: CASSLKGSGGETQYF. CDR3 bases: TGTGCCAGCAGTCTGAAGGGTAGCGGGGGGGAGACCCAGTACTTC.